This T cell receptor beta chain emerged from a study of blood T cells in healthy people across ages (dated by TCRdb to about 2015). At the level of the whole study: In model experiments, template switching captured roughly one uniquely barcoded TCR beta cDNA molecule for every two T cells. For two donors (one aged 18 to 29 and one aged 80 or older), the study analyzed two additional independent replicas of 1 million unique cDNA reads from the same blood draw. Donors of different ages were randomly distributed across sequencing lanes to avoid experimental bias. Donors were grouped into four age groups: young (average roughly 17 years), middle-aged (39), aged (approximately 58) and long-lived (82). To track age-related changes in TCR beta repertoire diversity, the study relied on deep sequencing normalized with unique cDNA molecular identifiers. The paper as a whole reports these results and caveats: Estimates of total diversity from one million sequenced T cells were regarded as lower bounds and underestimates. Because the CMV infection status of the donors was unknown, age-related changes in expanded clonotypes may potentially have been confounded. Observed TCR beta diversity correlated strongly with the percentage of naive T cells measured by flow cytometry. Compared with the aged group, the long-lived group had more naive CD4+ T cells, fewer expanded clones and increased TCR diversity, a pattern suggesting age selection. Since profiling was done on bulk unsorted PBMCs, naive and antigen-experienced compartments could not be conclusively compared. Observed TCR beta diversity per million T cells fell roughly linearly with age, and a significant reduction was already apparent by age roughly 40.

CDR1 and CDR2 are drawn from the germline V gene: SGHVS, FQNEAQ. The CDR3 runs 16 amino acids, cysteine and phenylalanine included. Kept here is only the CDR3 DNA, which spans 48 bases and is read in frame from base 1. The junction carries 18 bases between V and J, which are trimmed by 7 bases and 2 bases respectively. Library prep was done by 5' RACE. Data came from an Illumina HiSeq 2500. The second PCR ran for about 6 to 11 cycles and used a J-beta primer mix along with a sample-barcoded 5' primer. A template-switch 5' adaptor carrying 12 random nucleotides introduced a unique molecular identifier onto each TCR beta cDNA molecule. Each sample yielded at least 3 million CDR3-containing paired-end reads. The Mint cDNA synthesis kit, primed by a TRBC-specific oligonucleotide, was used to synthesize first-strand cDNA from all RNA. Following uracil-DNA glycosylase treatment, all cDNA underwent a first 18-cycle PCR with the universal primers M1SS and BC2_uni_R. In the paper's pipeline: For normalization, 1 million high-quality reads, each with a distinct molecular identifier, were randomly selected from each sample. Reads sharing molecular identifiers were discarded rather than binned into consensus sequences. MiTCR, with a Q25 quality threshold and the strictest error-elimination algorithm, was used for CDR3 identification, clonotype clustering and error correction. A nonparametric unseen species model using Euler transformation provided a lower-bound estimate of total TCR beta diversity. TCRdb applied fastp at Q25 and MiXCR to the public reads, then kept only in-frame beta chains. All rows with the same CDR3 protein become a single entry with the most common DNA and genes. These V and J calls derive from TCRdb rather than the authors' analysis. The sample has over 1,500,000 distinct CDR3 sequences on record, roughly 50% of them singletons. The top ten clonotypes cover 2.1% of the sample.

Turning to this clonotype: Its binding antigen is unknown. Base-call qualities are not available, and no considerably larger clone is one nucleotide away.

The roughly 39 donors, aged roughly 6 to 100 years, were systemically healthy Caucasian individuals from Russia. Each donor gave 8.5 to 10 milliliters of peripheral blood, collected into EDTA-treated Vacutainer tubes. Ficoll-Paque density-gradient centrifugation was used to isolate PBMCs, with at least 6.5 million per sample. Total RNA, at least 5 micrograms per sample, was extracted from PBMCs with Trizol reagent. Naive CD45RAhigh/CD27high T cell percentages were measured by flow cytometry on a PBMC aliquot from every donor. The V and J genes are TRBV7-8 and TRBJ2-1; the D gene is possibly TRBD1 or TRBD2, with 5 bases matching each. The sample was blood. This TCR was recovered from a woman in her 40s in good health. The DNA sequence is as follows: TGTGCCAGCACCCGACTTCGGGACCAGACCTACAATGAGCAGTTCTTC. It translates as CASTRLRDQTYNEQFF.